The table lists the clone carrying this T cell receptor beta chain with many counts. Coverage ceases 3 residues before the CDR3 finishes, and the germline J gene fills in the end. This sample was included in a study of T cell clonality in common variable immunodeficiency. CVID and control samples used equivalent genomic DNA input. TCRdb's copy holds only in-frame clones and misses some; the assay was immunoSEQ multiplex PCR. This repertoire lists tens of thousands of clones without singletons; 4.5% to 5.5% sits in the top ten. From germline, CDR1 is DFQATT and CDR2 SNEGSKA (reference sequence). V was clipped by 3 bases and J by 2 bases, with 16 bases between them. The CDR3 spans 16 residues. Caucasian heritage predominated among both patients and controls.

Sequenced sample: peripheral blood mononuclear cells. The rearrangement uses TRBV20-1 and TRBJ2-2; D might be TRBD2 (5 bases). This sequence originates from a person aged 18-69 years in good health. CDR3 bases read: TGCAGTGCTAGTGGGATCGCGGGCACCAACACCGGGGAG. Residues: CSASGIAGTNTGE. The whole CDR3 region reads CSASGIAGTNTGELFF.